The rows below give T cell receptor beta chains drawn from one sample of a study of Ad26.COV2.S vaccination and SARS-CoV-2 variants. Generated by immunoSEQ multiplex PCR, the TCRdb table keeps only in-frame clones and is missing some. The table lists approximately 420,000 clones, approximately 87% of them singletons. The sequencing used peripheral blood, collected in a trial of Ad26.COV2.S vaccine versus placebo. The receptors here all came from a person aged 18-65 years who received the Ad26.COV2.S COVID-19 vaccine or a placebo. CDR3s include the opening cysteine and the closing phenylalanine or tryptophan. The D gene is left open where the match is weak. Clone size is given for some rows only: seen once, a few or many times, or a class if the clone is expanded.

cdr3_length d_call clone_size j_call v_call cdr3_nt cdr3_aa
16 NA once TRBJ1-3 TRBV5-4 TGTGCCAGCAGCTTGGCTGGACTGAACTCTGGAAACACCATATATTTT CASSLAGLNSGNTIYF
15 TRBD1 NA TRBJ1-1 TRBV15 TGTGCCACCAGCTCGCGGACAGGGCTGAACACTGAAGCTTTCTTT CATSSRTGLNTEAFF
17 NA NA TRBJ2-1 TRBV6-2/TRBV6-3 TGTGCCAGCAGTTACTCAGGACTACATCACCGAAACAATGAGCAGTTCTTC CASSYSGLHHRNNEQFF
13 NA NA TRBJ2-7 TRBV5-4 TGTGCCAGCAGTTTTATACAGCGGGCCGAGCAGTACTTC CASSFIQRAEQYF
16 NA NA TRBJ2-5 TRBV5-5 TGTGCCAGCAGCTTGTTCATGACAACGACTCAAGAGACCCAGTACTTC CASSLFMTTTQETQYF
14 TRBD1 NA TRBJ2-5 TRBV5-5 TGTGCCAGCAGCGGTATGACAGGGACGGAGACCCAGTACTTC CASSGMTGTETQYF
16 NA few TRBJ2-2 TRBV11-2 TGTGCCAGCAGCTTTATAGCTATGGGGGACACCGGGGAGCTGTTTTTT CASSFIAMGDTGELFF
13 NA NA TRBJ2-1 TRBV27 TGTGCCAGCAGTTTTTCGAGCTACAATGAGCAGTTCTTC CASSFSSYNEQFF
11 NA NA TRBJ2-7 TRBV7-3 TGTGCCAGCAGCCAGGGGACCGAGCAGTACTTC CASSQGTEQYF
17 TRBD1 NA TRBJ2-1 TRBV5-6 TGTGCCAGCAGCCCAGGACAGGTCGTCCCTAACTACAATGAGCAGTTCTTC CASSPGQVVPNYNEQFF
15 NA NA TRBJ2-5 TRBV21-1 TGTGCCAGCAGCAAAGTCTGTCCCACCCAAGAGACCCAGTACTTC CASSKVCPTQETQYF
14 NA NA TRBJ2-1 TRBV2 TGTGCCAGCAAGGAAAGGGGAGGGGGCAATGAGCAGTTCTTC CASKERGGGNEQFF
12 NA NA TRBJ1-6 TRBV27 TGTGCCAGCAGCACTGGGGGATCACCCCTCCACTTT CASSTGGSPLHF
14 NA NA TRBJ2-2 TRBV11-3 TGTGCCAGCAGCTTAGGGGTTAACACCGGGGAGCTGTTTTTT CASSLGVNTGELFF
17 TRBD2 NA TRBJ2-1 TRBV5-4 TGTGCCAGCAGCTTGGGCATGCCGGGACTAGCGGGGGGGAGGCAGTTCTTC CASSLGMPGLAGGRQFF
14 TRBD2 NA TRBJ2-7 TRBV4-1 TGCGCCAGCAGCCGATCAGGACTAGCGGACCGGGAGTACTTC CASSRSGLADREYF
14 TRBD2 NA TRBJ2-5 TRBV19 TGTGCCAGTAGTAACGGGGGGGTCCAAGAAACCCAGTACTTC CASSNGGVQETQYF
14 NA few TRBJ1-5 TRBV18 TGTGCCAGCTCACCACTGGGTTACGATCAGCCCCAGCATTTT CASSPLGYDQPQHF
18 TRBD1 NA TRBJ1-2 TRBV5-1 TGCGCCAGCAGCTTCGTCGACAGGGGGCGGCTAGCTAACTATGGCTACACCTTC CASSFVDRGRLANYGYTF
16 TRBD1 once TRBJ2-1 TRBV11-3 TGTGCCAGCAGCTCCTGGGGTGGGACAGGGTACGATGAGCAGTTCTTC CASSSWGGTGYDEQFF
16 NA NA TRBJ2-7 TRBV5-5 TGTGCCAGCAGCGAGGGGGTGGGAAACCTTTACTACGAGCAGTACTTC CASSEGVGNLYYEQYF
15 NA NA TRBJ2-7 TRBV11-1 TGTGCCAGCAGCTTAGGCCCCAGTGGGGCCTACGAGCAGTACTTC CASSLGPSGAYEQYF
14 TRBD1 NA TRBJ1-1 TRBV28 TGTGCCAGCAGTTCGAGGGGGCTTCACACTGAAGCTTTCTTT CASSSRGLHTEAFF
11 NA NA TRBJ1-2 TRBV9 TGTGCCAGCAGCCCCGGGTGGGGCTACACCTTC CASSPGWGYTF
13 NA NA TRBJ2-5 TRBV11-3 TGTGCCAGCAGCTTTGAAGAAAAAGAGACCCAGTACTTC CASSFEEKETQYF
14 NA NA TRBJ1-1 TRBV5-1 TGCGCCAGCAGCTTGCTGGGGGAAAGGACTGAAGCTTTCTTT CASSLLGERTEAFF
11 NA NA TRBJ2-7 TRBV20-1 TGCAGTGCGGCGCAGGGCTACGAGCAGTACTTC CSAAQGYEQYF
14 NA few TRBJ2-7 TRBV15 TGTGCCACCAGTCTGGGCCCCGGGACCTACGAGCAGTACTTC CATSLGPGTYEQYF
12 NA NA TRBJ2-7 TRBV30 TGTGCCTGGAGGGGGATCTCCTACGAGCAGTACTTC CAWRGISYEQYF
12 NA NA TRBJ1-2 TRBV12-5 TGTGCTAGTGGCCTAGGACCTTTTGGCTACACCTTC CASGLGPFGYTF
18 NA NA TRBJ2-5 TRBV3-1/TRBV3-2 TGTGCCAGCAGCCAAGAAGGACCACCCGACCGAGACCAAGAGACCCAGTACTTC CASSQEGPPDRDQETQYF
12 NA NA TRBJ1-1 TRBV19 TGTGCCAGTAGTCGGGGGGGCACTGAAGCTTTCTTT CASSRGGTEAFF
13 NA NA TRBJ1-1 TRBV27 TGTGCCAGCAGTTTCTACGGCAGCCATGAAGCTTTCTTT CASSFYGSHEAFF
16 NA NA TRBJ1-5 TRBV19 TGTGCCAGTAGTATAGGTGGCAGGGGTGGAAATCAGCCCCAGCATTTT CASSIGGRGGNQPQHF
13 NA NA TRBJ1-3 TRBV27 TGTGCCAGCGGGCAGGGGTATGGAAACACCATATATTTT CASGQGYGNTIYF
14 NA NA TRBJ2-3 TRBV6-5 TGTGCCAGCAGTTCTCCCGGAACCACAGATACGCAGTATTTT CASSSPGTTDTQYF
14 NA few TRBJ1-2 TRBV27 TGTGCCAGCAGTTCGTTAGGGTCTAGTCTTGGCTACACCTTC CASSSLGSSLGYTF
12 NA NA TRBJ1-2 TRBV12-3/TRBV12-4 TGTGCCAGCAGTTTTTCGGGATATGGCTACACCTTC CASSFSGYGYTF
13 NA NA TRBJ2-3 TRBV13 TGTGCCAGCAGCCCTCATGGCACAGATACGCAGTATTTT CASSPHGTDTQYF
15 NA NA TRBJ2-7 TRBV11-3 TGTGCCAGCAGCTTAGGAGCGGCGGCAGCCTACGAGCAGTACTTC CASSLGAAAAYEQYF
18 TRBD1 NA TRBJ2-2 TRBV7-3 TGTGCCAGCAGCCCCTCTCGGGGACAGGGAGGGAATACCGGGGAGCTGTTTTTT CASSPSRGQGGNTGELFF
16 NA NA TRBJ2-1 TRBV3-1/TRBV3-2 TGTGCCAGCAGCCAAGGAGGGGGTTCCTCCTACAATGAGCAGTTCTTC CASSQGGGSSYNEQFF
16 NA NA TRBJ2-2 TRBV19 TGTGCCAGTAGTATAGCAAGGCGTGCGAACACCGGGGAGCTGTTTTTT CASSIARRANTGELFF
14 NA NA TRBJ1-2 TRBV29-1 TGCAGCGTTGAAGGGCAGGGATGGGGCTATGGCTACACCTTC CSVEGQGWGYGYTF
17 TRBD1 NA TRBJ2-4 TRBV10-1 TGCGCCAGCAGCGCCGGGACAGGGCTTCCAGCCAAAAACATTCAGTACTTC CASSAGTGLPAKNIQYF
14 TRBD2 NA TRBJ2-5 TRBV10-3 TGTGCCATCTCCGGGCGGGGGGGCTTTGAGACCCAGTACTTC CAISGRGGFETQYF
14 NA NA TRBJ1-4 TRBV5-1 TGCGCCAGCAGCTTGCGGGGGGATGGTGAAAAACTGTTTTTT CASSLRGDGEKLFF
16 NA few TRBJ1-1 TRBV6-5 TGTGCCAGCAGTTACGGGTCTCCCCCCTTCCTCACTGAAGCTTTCTTT CASSYGSPPFLTEAFF
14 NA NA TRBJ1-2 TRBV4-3 TGCGCCAGCAGCCCGCGTACCCGACGGTATGGCTACACCTTC CASSPRTRRYGYTF